This T cell receptor (beta chain) was observed in a study of shared clonotypes between healthy human individuals. The study's findings and limits: With a handful of donors compared, about 5% of naive CD4 clonotypes were shared.

Trimming pared 0 bases from V and 0 bases from J, leaving 13 bases between. Germline CDR1 is SGDLS and CDR2 is YYNGEE. The CDR3 sequence is 17 residues long. An assay was performed, and its level was deep. Investigators spread the genomic DNA of each subset evenly over several immunoSEQ plates. Profiled with immunoSEQ multiplex PCR; TCRdb holds only in-frame clones, not every one. The table records around 690,000 clones, around 90% of them present only once. Points on this clone: No antigen is known for it.

Donors were healthy HIV-negative adults without recent acute infections or vaccinations. The sequencing input was memory CD8+ T cells from PBMCs. The subset denotes: CD45RO+ cells pooled with CCR7-negative TemRA cells. The sequence came from a man aged 18 to 35 in good health. Some clones in this sample may be carry-over from other donors' samples. This chain connects TRBV9 to TRBJ2-1, with D unresolved. The CDR3 bases are TGTGCCAGCAGCGTAGAGGGTCGGCCGAGCTCCTACAATGAGCAGTTCTTC. Residues: CASSVEGRPSSYNEQFF.